These 10 T cell receptor beta chains originate from one sample sequenced in a study of T cell repertoires in cytomegalovirus infection. Using its own MiXCR run on the reads, TCRdb lists one record per CDR3 protein. The sample comprises approximately 1,000,000 distinct CDR3 sequences, around 31% of which are singletons, and about an eighth rests with the top ten. These receptors' antigens are unknown. The sequences come from cultured CD8+ T cells from PBMCs, collected from culture after CMV antigen stimulation. These receptors came from a human donor in good health (CMV status not recorded). Some clones in this sample may be carry-over from other donors' samples.

This clonotype showed up just a few times. The chain combines TRBV7-9 with TRBJ2-2; D gene uncertain. The CDR3 runs to 10 residues. V was clipped by 10 bases and J by 3 bases, with 3 bases between them. Germline CDR1 is SEHNR and CDR2 is FQNEAQ (reference sequence). CDR3 sequence (DNA): TGTGCCACTGACACCGGGGAGCTGTTTTTT. This encodes CATDTGELFF. Combining the CDR3 with reference TRBV7-9 and TRBJ2-2 gives the whole variable domain DTGVSQNPRHKITKRGQNVTFRCDPISEHNRLYWYRQTLGQGPEFLTYFQNEAQLEKSRLLSDRFSAERPKGSFSTLEIQRTEQGDSAMYLCATDTGELFFGEGSRLTVL.

The table lists this clonotype with a count of one. The CDR3 bases are TGTGCCAGCAGCTTATGGACAGGGGTCGATTTCGGGACTGAAGCTTTCTTT. Translating gives CASSLWTGVDFGTEAFF. The J gene is TRBJ1-1, the V gene TRBV11-2, with TRBD1 identical over 9 bases. Germline V gene data show CDR1 as SGHAT and CDR2 as FQNNGV. The V and J ends lost 2 bases and 5 bases, in that order; junction bases with no gene match: 12. The CDR3 totals 17 residues.

The sample holds a few counts of this clonotype. The chain joins TRBV29-1 to TRBJ1-1; a weak D match, TRBD1 (5 bases). Trimming took 7 bases from V and 3 from J, leaving 18 bases between them. Germline V gives CDR1 SQVTM, CDR2 ANQGSEA. This CDR3 spans 14 amino acids. CDR3: CSAAREGRYTEAFF. CDR3 nucleotides: TGCAGCGCCGCCAGGGAGGGACGGTACACTGAAGCTTTCTTT.

This clonotype turned up a few times. The gene calls are TRBV29-1 and TRBJ2-2; D is uncertain. V was trimmed by 3 bases and J by 4 bases, leaving 3 bases between them. This CDR3 comprises 11 residues. CDR1 is SQVTM and CDR2 is ANQGSEA in the germline V gene. The CDR3: CSVDSTGELFF. In nucleotides, the CDR3 is TGCAGCGTTGATAGCACCGGGGAGCTGTTTTTT.

The V and J genes are TRBV15 and TRBJ2-1, with D tentatively TRBD2 (5 bases). The CDR3 length is 14 residues. The V gene's germline CDR1 is LNHNV and CDR2 YYDKDF (reference sequence). Trimming removed 4 bases from V and 0 bases from J, with 7 bases in between. The CDR3 is CATSIGSSYNEQFF. The CDR3 nucleotides read TGTGCCACCAGCATTGGGAGCTCCTACAATGAGCAGTTCTTC. Combining the CDR3 with reference TRBV15 and TRBJ2-1 gives the whole variable domain DAMVIQNPRYQVTQFGKPVTLSCSQTLNHNVMYWYQQKSSQAPKLLFHYYDKDFNNEADTPDNFQSRRPNTSFCFLDIRSPGLGDTAMYLCATSIGSSYNEQFFGPGTRLTVL.

This clonotype has only a few counts. This chain connects TRBV7-6 to TRBJ2-1; weak D call: TRBD1 (5 bases). Germline values: CDR1 SGHVS, CDR2 FNYEAQ. Trimming removed 2 bases from V and 8 bases from J, with 19 bases in between. CDR3 length: 16 amino acids. DNA of the CDR3: TGTGCCAGCAGCTTAAGCACAGCCACAAGGGGTGATGAGCAGTTCTTC. Translation: CASSLSTATRGDEQFF.

The chain is built from TRBV19 and TRBJ2-1; 11 bases fit TRBD2. V trimming: 0 bases; J trimming: 3 bases; junction bases outside the gene matches: 7. This CDR3 region has 18 residues. CDR1 and CDR2 (germline): LNHDA, SQIVND (reference sequence). The CDR3 DNA follows: TGTGCCAGTAGTATAGATCTAACTAGCGGGGGAATCTACAATGAGCAGTTCTTC. Its translation is CASSIDLTSGGIYNEQFF.

The rearrangement joins TRBV7-9 to TRBJ1-2, with D possibly matching TRBD1 (6 bases). The germline V and J ends were trimmed by 4 bases and 0 bases, with 24 bases remaining between them. CDR3 size: 19 residues. Germline V CDR1 and CDR2: SEHNR, FQNEAQ (reference sequence). The CDR3 loop is CASSSQGHLVTPANYGYTF. CDR3 nucleotides: TGTGCCAGCAGCTCACAGGGACACCTAGTGACGCCGGCTAACTATGGCTACACCTTC.

The chain links TRBV4-3 to TRBJ2-3, with a tentative D call TRBD2 (5 bases). The CDR3 covers 16 residues. Germline V gives CDR1 LGHNA, CDR2 YSLEER. The V end was cut by 1 base, the J end by 0 bases, with 11 bases between. The CDR3 nucleotides are TGCGCCAGCAGCCAAGGCGTCGGCGGGAGCACAGATACGCAGTATTTT. Its protein product is CASSQGVGGSTDTQYF.

The chain is built from TRBV15 and TRBJ2-1; the D gene is possibly TRBD1 (6 bases). This CDR3 region has 12 residues. V was trimmed by 2 bases and J by 14 bases, leaving 13 bases between them. Germline CDR1 is LNHNV and CDR2 is YYDKDF (reference sequence). Here the CDR3 DNA reads TGTGCCACCAGCAGATTCCCGGGACAAGAGTTCTTC. It yields the protein CATSRFPGQEFF.